Listed below are T cell receptor beta chains from one sample, sequenced in a study of shared clonotypes between healthy human individuals. TCRdb's table, derived via immunoSEQ multiplex PCR, lists solely in-frame clones and lacks some. The data hold about 1.1 million clones, with approximately 80% observed a single time. The specimen was memory CD4+ T cells from PBMCs. The receptors derive from a man aged 18 to 29 in good health. Some clones in this sample may be carry-over from other donors' samples. CDR3s include the opening cysteine and the closing phenylalanine or tryptophan. Each record gives: J gene, V gene, clone size, D gene, CDR3 DNA, CDR3 protein. D genes are given only for firm matches. The size field is filled for only some rows; it gives once, few, many or a size class.

J: TRBJ1-5
V: TRBV28
size: NA
D: NA
DNA: TGTGCCAGCACCCATGGGCAGGGAAATCTGCCCCAGCATTTT
CDR3: CASTHGQGNLPQHF

J: TRBJ1-5
V: TRBV5-8
size: NA
D: NA
DNA: TGTGCCAGCAGCCATATGGGTCGGAAGGGGCCCCAGCCCCAGCATTTT
CDR3: CASSHMGRKGPQPQHF

J: TRBJ1-5
V: TRBV5-8
size: NA
D: TRBD1
DNA: TGTGCCAGCAGCTTGGAGGGACAGTTTTATCAGCCCCAGCATTTT
CDR3: CASSLEGQFYQPQHF

J: TRBJ1-5
V: TRBV9
size: NA
D: TRBD1
DNA: TGTGCCAGCAGCCCCCTGGGGACAGGCGGAGCGAATCAGCCCCAGCATTTT
CDR3: CASSPLGTGGANQPQHF

J: TRBJ2-1
V: TRBV28
size: NA
D: TRBD1
DNA: TGTGCCAGCAGACGACAGGGGGGCTCCAATGAGCAGTTCTTC
CDR3: CASRRQGGSNEQFF

J: TRBJ2-3
V: TRBV6-6
size: NA
D: TRBD1
DNA: TGTGCCAGCAGTGGACGGGACAGGGTAGGAGATACGCAGTATTTT
CDR3: CASSGRDRVGDTQYF

J: TRBJ2-7
V: TRBV7-7
size: NA
D: TRBD2
DNA: TGTGCCAGCAGCTTAGGCCACGCGGGAGACGACTACGAGCAGTACTTC
CDR3: CASSLGHAGDDYEQYF

J: TRBJ2-1
V: TRBV5-1
size: NA
D: NA
DNA: TGCGCCAGCAGCTTGGAGCCGCGGAGCTCCTACAATGAGCAGTTCTTC
CDR3: CASSLEPRSSYNEQFF

J: TRBJ1-2
V: TRBV5-1
size: NA
D: NA
DNA: TGCGCCAGCAGACCCGGAGTTTCAGCTAACTATGGCTACACCTTC
CDR3: CASRPGVSANYGYTF

J: TRBJ2-1
V: TRBV19
size: once
D: TRBD2
DNA: TGTGCCAGTAGAATGACTAGCACCGACTACAATGAGCAGTTCTTC
CDR3: CASRMTSTDYNEQFF

J: TRBJ2-2
V: TRBV19
size: NA
D: TRBD1
DNA: TGTGCCAGTTCATCGGGACAGAACGCGAACACCGGGGAGCTGTTTTTT
CDR3: CASSSGQNANTGELFF

J: TRBJ1-5
V: TRBV6-6
size: NA
D: NA
DNA: TGTGCCAGCAGTAGACAGGGCAATCAGCCCCAGCATTTT
CDR3: CASSRQGNQPQHF

J: TRBJ2-1
V: TRBV4-1
size: NA
D: NA
DNA: TGCGCCAGCAGCCGAGACACAGGGAGTTACAATGAGCAGTTCTTC
CDR3: CASSRDTGSYNEQFF

J: TRBJ1-1
V: TRBV6-5
size: NA
D: TRBD1
DNA: TGTGCCAGCAGCTTAGACAGGGGGACTGAAGCTTTCTTT
CDR3: CASSLDRGTEAFF

J: TRBJ2-7
V: TRBV5-4
size: NA
D: NA
DNA: TGTGCCAGCAGCTTAGGAGGACTAACCTACGAGCAGTACTTC
CDR3: CASSLGGLTYEQYF

J: TRBJ2-7
V: TRBV5-4
size: NA
D: TRBD2
DNA: TGTGCCAGCAGCCGCGTTCAGCGGGGCACCTACGAGCAGTACTTC
CDR3: CASSRVQRGTYEQYF

J: TRBJ1-4
V: TRBV6-5
size: NA
D: NA
DNA: TGTGCCAGCATGGCCGACAGAACTAATGAAAAACTGTTTTTT
CDR3: CASMADRTNEKLFF

J: TRBJ2-7
V: TRBV7-8
size: NA
D: NA
DNA: TGTGCCAGCAGCCCGGGGACCGAGCAGTACTTC
CDR3: CASSPGTEQYF

J: TRBJ2-7
V: TRBV7-2
size: NA
D: TRBD1
DNA: TGTGCCAGCAGCTTCTACGGGACAGGGGGCTACGAGCAGTACTTC
CDR3: CASSFYGTGGYEQYF

J: TRBJ2-5
V: TRBV10-2
size: once
D: NA
DNA: TGCGCCAGCAGTGAGTCGCTGGGGGGTGGGACCCAGTACTTC
CDR3: CASSESLGGGTQYF

J: TRBJ2-7
V: TRBV2
size: NA
D: NA
DNA: TGTGCCAGCCGCAGGGATCACTCCTACGAGCAGTACTTC
CDR3: CASRRDHSYEQYF

J: TRBJ1-2
V: TRBV2
size: few
D: TRBD1
DNA: TGTGCCAGCAGCCCCCAGGGGGCGGGGAACTATGGCTACACCTTC
CDR3: CASSPQGAGNYGYTF

J: TRBJ2-7
V: TRBV7-9
size: NA
D: TRBD2
DNA: TGTGCCAGCGGGGGACTAGCGGGAGACGGCGAGCAGTACTTC
CDR3: CASGGLAGDGEQYF

J: TRBJ2-2
V: TRBV27
size: NA
D: TRBD1
DNA: TGTGCCAGCTTGCGGCCAGGGACAGGGACGAACACCGGGGAGCTGTTTTTT
CDR3: CASLRPGTGTNTGELFF

J: TRBJ2-1
V: TRBV20-1
size: NA
D: NA
DNA: TGCAGTGGGCGGTACAATGAGCAGTTCTTC
CDR3: CSGRYNEQFF

J: TRBJ2-1
V: TRBV18
size: NA
D: NA
DNA: TGTGCCAGCTCACCAAGGGGGACTACCCTCTACAATGAGCAGTTCTTC
CDR3: CASSPRGTTLYNEQFF

J: TRBJ1-2
V: TRBV20-1
size: few
D: NA
DNA: TGCAGTGCTTTTCGCTATGGCTACACCTTC
CDR3: CSAFRYGYTF

J: TRBJ1-3
V: TRBV9
size: NA
D: NA
DNA: TGTGCCAGCAGCCCCACAATCGGGGGAAACACCATATATTTT
CDR3: CASSPTIGGNTIYF

J: TRBJ2-1
V: TRBV7-7
size: NA
D: TRBD2
DNA: TGTGCCAGCAGCTTAACGGGAGGGCCGTCCAATGAGCAGTTCTTC
CDR3: CASSLTGGPSNEQFF

J: TRBJ2-5
V: TRBV27
size: NA
D: TRBD1
DNA: TGTGCCAGCAGTCCCCTCCCGGGACAGCCTAAAGAGACCCAGTACTTC
CDR3: CASSPLPGQPKETQYF

J: TRBJ2-3
V: TRBV11-2
size: NA
D: NA
DNA: TGTGCCAGCAGCTTGCTGAGAGATACGCAGTATTTT
CDR3: CASSLLRDTQYF

J: TRBJ1-2
V: TRBV7-9
size: NA
D: NA
DNA: TGTGCCAGCAGCGCAGGAAATTACGGGACTGACGTTACCTTC
CDR3: CASSAGNYGTDVTF

J: TRBJ1-1
V: TRBV28
size: NA
D: NA
DNA: TGTGCCAGCAGTCCCGATTCTAGGAGGGGTTTCTTT
CDR3: CASSPDSRRGFF

J: TRBJ2-7
V: TRBV7-9
size: NA
D: NA
DNA: TGTGCCAGCAGCTTAAACGGGGCCCTAGGCATCGAGCAGTACTTC
CDR3: CASSLNGALGIEQYF

J: TRBJ1-2
V: TRBV18
size: NA
D: NA
DNA: TGTGCCAGCTCCCCAGCAGAGTTGGTTAACTATGGCTACACCTTC
CDR3: CASSPAELVNYGYTF

J: TRBJ1-1
V: TRBV4-3
size: NA
D: NA
DNA: TGCGCCACCTCGACAGTCATGAACACTGAAGCTTTCTTT
CDR3: CATSTVMNTEAFF

J: TRBJ1-5
V: TRBV19
size: NA
D: NA
DNA: TGTGCCAGTAGTATAGGACTTGGGGCTTTCGGTCAGCCCCAGCATTTT
CDR3: CASSIGLGAFGQPQHF

J: TRBJ2-1
V: TRBV5-4
size: NA
D: TRBD2
DNA: TGTGCCAGCAGCTGGAGCGGGAGATCCTACAATGAGCAGTTCTTC
CDR3: CASSWSGRSYNEQFF

J: TRBJ2-7
V: TRBV28
size: NA
D: TRBD2
DNA: TGTGCCAGCAGTTCCGGACTAGCAGTTGCCTACGAGCAGTACTTC
CDR3: CASSSGLAVAYEQYF

J: TRBJ1-5
V: TRBV2
size: NA
D: NA
DNA: TGTGCCAGCAGTGAAACAGGGATGTATCAGCCCCAGCATTTT
CDR3: CASSETGMYQPQHF